This is a list of T cell receptor beta chains from one sample in a study of siplizumab effects on memory and regulatory T cells. TCRdb's copy holds only in-frame clones and misses some; the assay was immunoSEQ multiplex PCR. The table shows 50,000 to 75,000 clones, with around 79% occurring only once. Sequencing was carried out using memory CD4+ T cells sorted from blood. The receptors were gathered from a human donor in good health. CDR3s include the opening cysteine and the closing phenylalanine or tryptophan. D genes are given only for firm matches. Size tells how often a clone was seen (once, few, many) or the class of an expanded clone, and some rows leave it out.

j_call d_call v_call clone_size cdr3_aa cdr3_nt
TRBJ1-2 TRBD1 TRBV5-1 - CASSLGQGPYGYTF TGCGCCAGCAGCTTGGGACAGGGGCCCTATGGCTACACCTTC
TRBJ1-1 - TRBV9 - CASSVSPFNTEAFF TGTGCCAGCAGCGTATCCCCATTTAACACTGAAGCTTTCTTT
TRBJ1-2 TRBD1 TRBV19 - CASSMGQRSYGYTF TGTGCCAGTAGTATGGGACAGCGATCCTATGGCTACACCTTC
TRBJ2-7 TRBD2 TRBV6-1 - CASARTSAYEQYF TGTGCCAGCGCCAGGACTAGCGCCTACGAGCAGTACTTC
TRBJ2-1 TRBD1 TRBV14 - CASSPPWGTGVSDEQFF TGTGCCAGCAGCCCGCCCTGGGGGACAGGGGTTAGCGATGAGCAGTTCTTC
TRBJ1-3 - TRBV4-1 - CASSQGQLSGNTIYF TGCGCCAGCAGCCAAGGTCAGCTCTCTGGAAACACCATATATTTT
TRBJ2-7 - TRBV28 - CASSSPKVTHEQYF TGTGCCAGCAGTTCCCCAAAGGTCACCCACGAGCAGTACTTC
TRBJ1-1 - TRBV7-7 - CASSLQMNTEAFF TGTGCCAGCAGCTTACAGATGAACACTGAAGCTTTCTTT
TRBJ2-7 - TRBV5-5 once CASSLQHGAINEQYF TGTGCCAGCAGCCTACAACACGGGGCCATCAACGAGCAGTACTTC
TRBJ2-6 - TRBV6-1 few CASTLMFSGANVLTF TGTGCCAGCACCCTGATGTTCTCTGGGGCCAACGTCCTGACTTTC
TRBJ2-1 TRBD2 TRBV4-2 few CASSQGRIAGTGNEQFF TGTGCCAGCAGCCAAGGGAGGATAGCGGGGACCGGCAATGAGCAGTTCTTC
TRBJ2-3 - TRBV12-5 - CASGLRGTGSTDTQYF TGTGCTAGTGGTTTGAGGGGGACTGGTAGCACAGATACGCAGTATTTT
TRBJ2-1 TRBD1 TRBV19 - CASSILRGGTGTSNEQFF TGTGCCAGTAGTATATTACGTGGAGGGACAGGGACTTCCAATGAGCAGTTCTTC
TRBJ2-7 TRBD1 TRBV11-3 few CASSAGGTGEQYF TGTGCCAGCAGCGCAGGGGGGACAGGCGAGCAGTACTTC
TRBJ2-3 - TRBV9 - CASTPRTRGDTQYF TGTGCCAGCACCCCGCGTACAAGGGGCGATACGCAGTATTTT
TRBJ1-4 - TRBV6-5 - CASSEAWVELFF TGTGCCAGCAGTGAAGCGTGGGTGGAACTGTTTTTT
TRBJ1-1 - TRBV5-1 - CASSSSGVNTEAFF TGCGCCAGCAGCTCCTCAGGGGTGAACACTGAAGCTTTCTTT